This is a list of T cell receptor beta chains from one sample in a study of siplizumab effects on memory and regulatory T cells. This table comes from immunoSEQ multiplex PCR, and its TCRdb copy is limited to in-frame clones, with some not included. The table includes about 100,000 clones, around 93% detected once. Sequencing was done on a sample of non-Treg CD4+ T cells sorted from blood. The receptors were sampled from a human donor in good health. The CDR3 runs from the conserved cysteine through the conserved F or W. D genes are given only for firm matches. Clone size is stated in some rows and not others, as once, few, many or a class when expanded.

>TRBJ1-2|TRBV11-1|NA|NA
TGTGCCAGCAGCTTGGCAGGGGTTGGAATTGCCTATGGCTACACCTTC
CASSLAGVGIAYGYTF
>TRBJ2-7|TRBV7-9|NA|NA
TGTGCCAGCAGCTTAGCCCCCGTTCGGCAGTACTTC
CASSLAPVRQYF
>TRBJ1-1|TRBV5-1|few|TRBD1
TGCGCCAGCAGCTCCGACAGGGGGAACACTGAAGCTTTCTTT
CASSSDRGNTEAFF
>TRBJ2-1|TRBV19|NA|TRBD1
TGTGCCAGTAGTACCCAGGGACAGGGGGAAGGAGCGGGGCCATTTAAGTTTGAGCAGTTCTTC
CASSTQGQGEGAGPFKFEQFF
>TRBJ2-2|TRBV4-2|NA|NA
TGTGCCAGCAGCCAAGAAATGAGGGGGGGCACCGGGGAGCTGTTTTTT
CASSQEMRGGTGELFF
>TRBJ2-5|TRBV20-1|NA|NA
TGCAGTGCTAGAGTCGATTTGACCCAGTACTTC
CSARVDLTQYF
>TRBJ2-5|TRBV6-6|NA|TRBD2
TGTGCCAGCAGACGACTAGCGGGAGGACCCCATGGGACCCAGTACTTC
CASRRLAGGPHGTQYF
>TRBJ2-5|TRBV6-9|NA|TRBD1
TGTGCCAGCAGTAGAACAGGGGGCATGTCAGAGACCCAGTACTTC
CASSRTGGMSETQYF
>TRBJ1-5|TRBV19|NA|NA
TGTGCCACAAGACCCAGGGTTAGGGGCAATCAGCCCCAGCATTTT
CATRPRVRGNQPQHF
>TRBJ2-2|TRBV23-1|NA|NA
TGCGCCAGTCATAGGGGGCAGGGGGAGGCCGGGGAGCTGTTTTTT
CASHRGQGEAGELFF
>TRBJ2-3|TRBV2|NA|TRBD1
TGTGCCAGCAGTGAGAGAGGGACAGGGTGGACAGATACGCAGTATTTT
CASSERGTGWTDTQYF
>TRBJ2-5|TRBV7-9|NA|TRBD2
TGTGCCAGCGGAAGACTAGCGGGTGTGGAGACCCAGTACTTC
CASGRLAGVETQYF
>TRBJ1-6|TRBV4-2|NA|NA
TGTGCCAGCAGCCAATCTTTGGATTCACCCCTCCACTTT
CASSQSLDSPLHF
>TRBJ2-7|TRBV28|NA|TRBD2
TGTGCCAGTCTTAGCGGGAACTTCTACGAGCAGTACTTC
CASLSGNFYEQYF
>TRBJ2-1|TRBV5-1|NA|TRBD2
TGCGCCAGCAGCGCTAGCGGGCACAATGAGCAGTTCTTC
CASSASGHNEQFF
>TRBJ1-6|TRBV6-5|NA|TRBD1
TGTGCCAGCAGTTACTCGTTTGCAGGGGGGGGTTCACCCCTCCACTTT
CASSYSFAGGGSPLHF
>TRBJ1-2|TRBV2|NA|TRBD1
TGTGCCAGCAGCGCAGGGGGCTTCTATGGCTACACCTTC
CASSAGGFYGYTF
>TRBJ1-2|TRBV28|NA|NA
TGTGCCAGCAGCCTTGTACAGTACTCTAACTATGGCTACACCTTC
CASSLVQYSNYGYTF
>TRBJ1-5|TRBV19|few|TRBD1
TGTGCCAGTAGTACAACCCGGACAGGGGGCAATCAGCCCCAGCATTTT
CASSTTRTGGNQPQHF
>TRBJ2-7|TRBV27|NA|TRBD1
TGTGCCAGCAGCCTAAAACCCGATAGGGGGCGAAGCGAGCAGTACTTC
CASSLKPDRGRSEQYF
>TRBJ2-1|TRBV6-4|NA|TRBD2
TGTGCCAGCAGTGGACTCAGGACTAGCGATCACAATGAGCAGTTCTTC
CASSGLRTSDHNEQFF
>TRBJ1-5|TRBV7-9|NA|NA
TGTGCCAGCAGCTTCGAGGGCCTAAATCAGCCCCAGCATTTT
CASSFEGLNQPQHF
>TRBJ2-7|TRBV18|NA|TRBD2
TGTGCCAGCTCACCCGTTACATTGTCTAGCGGGAGCTCCAACGAGCAGTACTTC
CASSPVTLSSGSSNEQYF
>TRBJ2-7|TRBV5-1|once|NA
TGCGCCAGCACTCGGATCGTGGGCAGAGCCTACGAGCAGTACTTC
CASTRIVGRAYEQYF
>TRBJ2-3|TRBV2|NA|TRBD2
TGTGCCAGCAGTGAAGCGTCGGCGGGAGTGGGCACGCAGTATTTT
CASSEASAGVGTQYF
>TRBJ1-2|TRBV19|NA|TRBD1
TGTGCCAGTAGTGTCAGGGGGCAGGGCTACACCTTC
CASSVRGQGYTF
>TRBJ1-2|TRBV6-1|NA|NA
TGTGCCAGCAGTGACCCCCAGCCTTACTATGGCTACACCTTC
CASSDPQPYYGYTF
>TRBJ2-5|TRBV9|once|NA
TGTGCCAGCAGCGCCGGGACAACACAAGAGACCCAGTACTTC
CASSAGTTQETQYF
>TRBJ2-1|TRBV11-2|NA|NA
TGTGCCAGCAGCCCAGAAGCGATCTCCTACAATGAGCAGTTCTTC
CASSPEAISYNEQFF
>TRBJ1-2|TRBV6-1|NA|NA
TGTGCCAGCACCCTGACAGGCTATGGCTACACCTTC
CASTLTGYGYTF
>TRBJ2-2|TRBV19|NA|NA
TGTGCCAGTAGTATAGATGGGGAGGACGGGGAGCTGTTTTTT
CASSIDGEDGELFF
>TRBJ1-1|TRBV11-2|NA|NA
TGTGCCAGCAGGCTAGGACATTCGAACACTGAAGCTTTCTTT
CASRLGHSNTEAFF
>TRBJ2-3|TRBV10-3|once|TRBD2
TGTGCCACCCAAGGCACGGGACTAGCGACAGATACGCAGTATTTT
CATQGTGLATDTQYF
>TRBJ2-5|TRBV21-1|NA|NA
TGTGCCAGCAGCAAAGCCAGGCGGGCACAAGAGACCCAGTACTTC
CASSKARRAQETQYF
>TRBJ1-4|TRBV6-5|NA|NA
TGTGCCAGCAGTTACCGGCCAGGGAGTGAAAAACTGTTTTTT
CASSYRPGSEKLFF
>TRBJ2-7|TRBV15|NA|TRBD1
TGTGCCACCAGCAGGGATCAGGGGGCGGCTGTCGAGCAGTACTTC
CATSRDQGAAVEQYF
>TRBJ2-7|TRBV10-1|few|NA
TGCGCCAGCAGGCTACGTGGGGTCCGGGGCCCCTTCTACGAGCAGTACTTC
CASRLRGVRGPFYEQYF
>TRBJ2-5|TRBV4-1|NA|TRBD1
TGCGCCAGCAGCCAAGGTTTAGGGACAGGGGGGATAGAGACCCAGTACTTC
CASSQGLGTGGIETQYF
>TRBJ2-1|TRBV4-1|NA|NA
TGCGCCAGCAGCCAAGGGACAGCACCTACCAATGAGCAGTTCTTC
CASSQGTAPTNEQFF
>TRBJ2-3|TRBV6-5|NA|NA
TGTGCCAGCAGAACCGGGACAAAGTTAGATACGCAGTATTTT
CASRTGTKLDTQYF
>TRBJ2-7|TRBV6-6|NA|NA
TGTGCCAGCAGTGGGGGGCCCTACGAGCAGTACTTC
CASSGGPYEQYF
>TRBJ2-3|TRBV6-1|NA|NA
TGTGCCAGCATTTCGGCGGGTGGGGGCACAGATACGCAGTATTTT
CASISAGGGTDTQYF